This T cell receptor (beta chain) was recovered during a study of blood T cell repertoires in COVID-19. Study information: From the United States, Italy and Spain came samples of acute and convalescent COVID-19.

The V gene end was trimmed by 3 bases and the J gene end by 8 bases; junction bases not matched to a gene: 5. CDR3 size: 14 residues. From germline, CDR1 is MNHEY and CDR2 SMNVEV (reference sequence). This table comes from immunoSEQ multiplex PCR, and its TCRdb copy is limited to in-frame clones, with some not included. The repertoire has about 300,000 clones, around 85% of them found once; the top ten carry 1.9%. The participants were between about 18 and 95 years old and came from roughly 24 US areas. Assignments of participants to cohorts depended upon their own reported clinical history. Exposed enrollees encountered a COVID-19 case at some point within 2 weeks before study entry.

The source material was PBMCs or T cells enriched from blood (not recorded which). V gene TRBV27 combines with J gene TRBJ1-4; 8 positions agree with TRBD1. This sequence originates from a woman under 40 who had been exposed to COVID-19. CDR3 DNA sequence: TGTGCCAGCAGTTTTGGACAGGGTAGGGAAAAACTGTTTTTT. Its protein is CASSFGQGREKLFF.